The entry that follows covers one T cell receptor beta chain sequence. Antigen: not known. The data stem from a study of cytomegalovirus exposure and HLA in healthy donors. Overall study context: Findings of an earlier analysis included over 95 million unique TCR beta sequences from some 190 million T cells.

Amplification used 60 Vbeta primers and 13 Jbeta primers. Assay used: immunoSEQ multiplex PCR; TCRdb lists only in-frame clones, some missing. The table has over 150,000 clones, approximately 80% seen once. Regarding the study as a whole: In vitro experiments confirmed that three CMV-associated chains were specific for CMV antigens. A later analysis reportedly found fewer N-insertions in an Asian-associated ancestry cluster than the roughly 670-donor mean.

The donors, nominally healthy at sampling, likely had unrecorded immune exposures. Source material: PBMCs. The sequence came from a woman between 50 and 59 years old in good health and CMV-seropositive.

As DNA, the CDR3 is TGTGCAGGGTTCGGGGACAGTTTTAACTATGGCTACACCTTC. This encodes CAGFGDSFNYGYTF. The V and J genes are TRBV30 and TRBJ1-2, with TRBD1 matching over 7 bases. The CDR3 has 14 amino acids. Germline V gives CDR1 GTSNPN, CDR2 SVGIG (reference sequence).